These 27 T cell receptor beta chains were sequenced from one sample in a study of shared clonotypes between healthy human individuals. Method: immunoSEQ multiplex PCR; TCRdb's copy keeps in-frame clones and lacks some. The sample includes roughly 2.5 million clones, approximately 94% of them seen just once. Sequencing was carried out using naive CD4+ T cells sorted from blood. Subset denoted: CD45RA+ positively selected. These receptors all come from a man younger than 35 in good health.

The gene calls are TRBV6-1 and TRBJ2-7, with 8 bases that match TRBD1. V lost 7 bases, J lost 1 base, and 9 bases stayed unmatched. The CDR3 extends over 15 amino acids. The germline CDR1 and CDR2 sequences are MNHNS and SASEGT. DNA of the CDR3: TGTGCCAGCAAGGACAGGGCAGGGAGTTCCTACGAGCAGTACTTC. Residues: CASKDRAGSSYEQYF.

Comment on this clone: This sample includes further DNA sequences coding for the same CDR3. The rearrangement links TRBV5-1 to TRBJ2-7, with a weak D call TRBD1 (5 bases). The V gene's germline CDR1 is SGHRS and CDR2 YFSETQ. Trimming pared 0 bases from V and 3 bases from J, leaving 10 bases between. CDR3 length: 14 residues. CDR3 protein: CASSLGQGGYEQYF. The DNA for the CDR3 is TGCGCCAGCAGCTTGGGCCAGGGTGGCTACGAGCAGTACTTC.

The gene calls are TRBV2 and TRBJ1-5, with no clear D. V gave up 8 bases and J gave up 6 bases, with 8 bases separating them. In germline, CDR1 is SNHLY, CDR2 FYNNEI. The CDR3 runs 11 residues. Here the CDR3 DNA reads TGTGCCAGCGGGGTCAGTCAGCCCCAGCATTTT. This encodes CASGVSQPQHF.

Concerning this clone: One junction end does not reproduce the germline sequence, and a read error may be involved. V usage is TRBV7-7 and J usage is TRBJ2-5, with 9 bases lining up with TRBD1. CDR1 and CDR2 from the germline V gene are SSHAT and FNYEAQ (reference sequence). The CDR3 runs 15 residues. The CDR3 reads CASSSGGQGEKTQYF. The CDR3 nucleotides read TGTGCTAGCAGCTCGGGGGGACAGGGCGAAAAGACCCAGTACTTC.

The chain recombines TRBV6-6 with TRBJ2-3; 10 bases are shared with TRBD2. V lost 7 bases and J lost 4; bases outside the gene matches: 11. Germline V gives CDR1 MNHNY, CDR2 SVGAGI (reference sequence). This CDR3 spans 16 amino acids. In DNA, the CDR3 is TGTGCCAGCACCCCGGTGTTAAGCGGGGGGGCAGATACGCAGTATTTT. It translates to CASTPVLSGGADTQYF.

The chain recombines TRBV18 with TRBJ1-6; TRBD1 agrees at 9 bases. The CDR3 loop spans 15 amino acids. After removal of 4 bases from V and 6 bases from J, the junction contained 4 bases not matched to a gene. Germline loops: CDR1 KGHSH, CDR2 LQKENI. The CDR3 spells CASSRDRVFNSPLHF. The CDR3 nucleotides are TGTGCCAGCTCACGGGACAGGGTCTTTAATTCACCCCTCCACTTT. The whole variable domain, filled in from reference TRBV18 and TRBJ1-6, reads NAGVMQNPRHLVRRRGQEARLRCSPMKGHSHVYWYRQLPEEGLKFMVYLQKENIIDESGMPKERFSAEFPKEGPSILRIQQVVRGDSAAYFCASSRDRVFNSPLHFGNGTRLTVT.

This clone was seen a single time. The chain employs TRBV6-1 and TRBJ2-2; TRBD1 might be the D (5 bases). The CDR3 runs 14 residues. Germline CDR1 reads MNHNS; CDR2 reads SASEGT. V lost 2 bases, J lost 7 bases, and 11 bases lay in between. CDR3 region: CASSEPPGIGELFF. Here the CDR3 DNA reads TGTGCCAGCAGTGAACCCCCAGGGATCGGGGAGCTGTTTTTT.

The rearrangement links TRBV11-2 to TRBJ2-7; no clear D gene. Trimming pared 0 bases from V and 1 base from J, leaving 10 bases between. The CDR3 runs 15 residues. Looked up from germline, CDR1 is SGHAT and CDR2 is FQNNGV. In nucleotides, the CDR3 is TGTGCCAGCAGCTTAGATCTCGGCAGTTCCTACGAGCAGTACTTC. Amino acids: CASSLDLGSSYEQYF.

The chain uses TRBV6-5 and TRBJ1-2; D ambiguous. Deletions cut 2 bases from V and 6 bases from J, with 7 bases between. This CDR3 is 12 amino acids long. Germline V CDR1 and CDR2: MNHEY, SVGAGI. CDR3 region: CASSYMQDGYTF. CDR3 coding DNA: TGTGCCAGCAGTTACATGCAGGATGGCTACACCTTC.

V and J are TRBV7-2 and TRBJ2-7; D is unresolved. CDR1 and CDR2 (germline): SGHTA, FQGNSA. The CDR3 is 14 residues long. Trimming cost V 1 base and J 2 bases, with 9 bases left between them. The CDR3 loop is CASSLGYGPYEQYF. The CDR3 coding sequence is TGTGCCAGCAGCTTAGGCTACGGGCCCTACGAGCAGTACTTC.

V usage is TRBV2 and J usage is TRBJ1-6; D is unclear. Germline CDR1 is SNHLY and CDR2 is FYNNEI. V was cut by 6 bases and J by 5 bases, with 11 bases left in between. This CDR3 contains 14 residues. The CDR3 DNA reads TGTGCCAGCAGCCGGGAGAGAGATAATTCACCCCTCCACTTT. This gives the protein CASSRERDNSPLHF.

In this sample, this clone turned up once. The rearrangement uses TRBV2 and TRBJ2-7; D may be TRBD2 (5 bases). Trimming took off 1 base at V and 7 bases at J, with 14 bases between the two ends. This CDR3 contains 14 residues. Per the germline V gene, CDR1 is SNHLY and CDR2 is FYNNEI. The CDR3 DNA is TGTGCCAGCAGTGAAGTAGCGATCCTTGGGGAGCAGTACTTC. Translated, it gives CASSEVAILGEQYF.

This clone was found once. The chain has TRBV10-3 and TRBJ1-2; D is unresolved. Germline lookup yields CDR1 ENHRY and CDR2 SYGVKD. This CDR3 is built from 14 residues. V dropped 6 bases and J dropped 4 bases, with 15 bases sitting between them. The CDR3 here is CAIRLDESAYGYTF. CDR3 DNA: TGTGCCATCAGACTAGATGAGTCGGCCTATGGCTACACCTTC.

CDR3 protein: CASSLPGTGSGNTIYF. The CDR3, as DNA: TGTGCCAGCAGCTTGCCCGGGACAGGCTCTGGAAACACCATATATTTT. V and J are TRBV5-4 and TRBJ1-3, with 8 bases identical to TRBD1. V lost 1 base to trimming and J lost 0 bases; unmatched junction nucleotides: 3. Germline V gene sequence: CDR1 SGHNT, CDR2 YYREEE (reference sequence). The CDR3 consists of 16 residues. Filled out from reference TRBV5-4 and TRBJ1-3, the complete variable domain reads ETGVTQSPTHLIKTRGQQVTLRCSSQSGHNTVSWYQQALGQGPQFIFQYYREEENGRGNFPPRFSGLQFPNYSSELNVNALELDDSALYLCASSLPGTGSGNTIYFGEGSWLTVV.

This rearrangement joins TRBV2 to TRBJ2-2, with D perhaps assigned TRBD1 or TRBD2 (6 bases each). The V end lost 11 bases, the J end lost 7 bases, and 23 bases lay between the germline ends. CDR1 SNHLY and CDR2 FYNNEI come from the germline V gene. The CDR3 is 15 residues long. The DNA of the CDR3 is TGTGCCGGTCGGAGGGACATAAGAATCCACGGGGAGCTGTTTTTT. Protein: CAGRRDIRIHGELFF.

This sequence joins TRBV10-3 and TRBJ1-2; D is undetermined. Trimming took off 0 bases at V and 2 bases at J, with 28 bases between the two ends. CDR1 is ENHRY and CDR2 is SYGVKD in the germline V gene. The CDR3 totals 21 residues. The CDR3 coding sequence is TGTGCCATCAGTGAGTCGCTAGGCGGGTCTCCCCGGCAGGAAGACAACTATGGCTACACCTTC. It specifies CAISESLGGSPRQEDNYGYTF.

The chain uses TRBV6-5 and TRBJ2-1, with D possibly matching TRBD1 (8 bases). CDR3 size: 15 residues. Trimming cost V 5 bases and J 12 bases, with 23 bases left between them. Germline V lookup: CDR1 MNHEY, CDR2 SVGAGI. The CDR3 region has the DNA TGTGCCAGCAGTCGCTATGTACAGGGGGGGTATGGGCAGTTCTTC. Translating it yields CASSRYVQGGYGQFF.

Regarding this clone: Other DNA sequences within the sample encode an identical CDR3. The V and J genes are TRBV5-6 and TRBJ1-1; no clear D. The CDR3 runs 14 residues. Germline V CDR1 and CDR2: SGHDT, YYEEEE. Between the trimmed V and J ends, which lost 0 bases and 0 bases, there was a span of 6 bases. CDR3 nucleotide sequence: TGTGCCAGCAGCTTGGTAGCGCTGAACACTGAAGCTTTCTTT. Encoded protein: CASSLVALNTEAFF.

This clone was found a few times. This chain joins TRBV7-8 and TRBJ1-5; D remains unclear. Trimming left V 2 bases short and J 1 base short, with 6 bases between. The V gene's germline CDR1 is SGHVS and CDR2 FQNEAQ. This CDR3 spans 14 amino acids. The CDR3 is CASSLQLSNQPQHF. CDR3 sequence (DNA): TGTGCCAGCAGCTTACAGCTGAGCAATCAGCCCCAGCATTTT.

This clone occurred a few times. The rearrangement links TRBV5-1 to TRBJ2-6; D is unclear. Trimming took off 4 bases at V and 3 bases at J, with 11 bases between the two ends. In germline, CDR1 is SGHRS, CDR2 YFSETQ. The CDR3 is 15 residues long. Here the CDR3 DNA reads TGCGCCAGCAGCCTTATGACCAGTGGGGCCAACGTCCTGACTTTC. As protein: CASSLMTSGANVLTF.

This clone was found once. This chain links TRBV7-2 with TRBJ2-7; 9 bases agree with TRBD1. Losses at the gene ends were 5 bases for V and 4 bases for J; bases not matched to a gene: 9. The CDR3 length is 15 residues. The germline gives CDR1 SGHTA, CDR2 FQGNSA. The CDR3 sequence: CASSLQQGARYEQYF. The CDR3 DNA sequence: TGTGCCAGCAGCCTACAACAGGGGGCGCGTTACGAGCAGTACTTC. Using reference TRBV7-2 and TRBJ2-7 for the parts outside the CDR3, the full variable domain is GAGVSQSPSNKVTEKGKDVELRCDPISGHTALYWYRQSLGQGLEFLIYFQGNSAPDKSGLPSDRFSAERTGGSVSTLTIQRTQQEDSAVYLCASSLQQGARYEQYFGPGTRLTVT.

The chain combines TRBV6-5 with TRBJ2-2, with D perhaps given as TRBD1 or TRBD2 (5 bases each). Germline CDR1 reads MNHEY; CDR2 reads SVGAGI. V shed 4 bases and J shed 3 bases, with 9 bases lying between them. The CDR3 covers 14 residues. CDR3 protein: CASSWGTDTGELFF. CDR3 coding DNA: TGTGCCAGCAGTTGGGGGACGGACACCGGGGAGCTGTTTTTT.

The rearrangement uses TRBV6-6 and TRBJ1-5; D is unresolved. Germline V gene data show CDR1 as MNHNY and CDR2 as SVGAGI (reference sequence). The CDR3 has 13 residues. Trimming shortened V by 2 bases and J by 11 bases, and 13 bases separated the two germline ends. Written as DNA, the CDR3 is TGTGCCAGCAGTTACCCCTTAGAGAACGCCCAGCATTTT. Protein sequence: CASSYPLENAQHF.

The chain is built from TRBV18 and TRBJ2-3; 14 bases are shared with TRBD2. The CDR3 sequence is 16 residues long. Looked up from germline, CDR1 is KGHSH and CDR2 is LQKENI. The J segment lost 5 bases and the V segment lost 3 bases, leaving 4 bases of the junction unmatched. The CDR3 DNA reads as TGTGCCAGCTCACCCCGGACTAGCGGGGGGCTAGATACGCAGTATTTT. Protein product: CASSPRTSGGLDTQYF.

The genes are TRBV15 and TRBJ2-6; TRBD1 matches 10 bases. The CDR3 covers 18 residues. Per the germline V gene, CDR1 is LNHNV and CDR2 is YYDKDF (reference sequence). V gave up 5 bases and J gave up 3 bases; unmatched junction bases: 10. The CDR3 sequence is CATSRGGQGSSGANVLTF. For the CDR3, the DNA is TGTGCCACCAGCCGTGGGGGACAGGGGTCTAGTGGGGCCAACGTCCTGACTTTC. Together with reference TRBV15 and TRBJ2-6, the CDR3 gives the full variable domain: DAMVIQNPRYQVTQFGKPVTLSCSQTLNHNVMYWYQQKSSQAPKLLFHYYDKDFNNEADTPDNFQSRRPNTSFCFLDIRSPGLGDTAMYLCATSRGGQGSSGANVLTFGAGSRLTVL.

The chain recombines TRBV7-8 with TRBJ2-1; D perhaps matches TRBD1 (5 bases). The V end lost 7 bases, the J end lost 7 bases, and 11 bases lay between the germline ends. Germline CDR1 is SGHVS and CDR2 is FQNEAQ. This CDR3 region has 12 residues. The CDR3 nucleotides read TGTGCCAGCACCCAATCAGGGAATGAGCAGTTCTTC. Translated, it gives CASTQSGNEQFF.

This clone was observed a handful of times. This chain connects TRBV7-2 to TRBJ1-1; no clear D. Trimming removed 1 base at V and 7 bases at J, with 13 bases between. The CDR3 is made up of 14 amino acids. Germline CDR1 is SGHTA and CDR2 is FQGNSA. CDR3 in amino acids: CASSLEVSRFEAFF. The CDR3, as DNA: TGTGCCAGCAGCTTAGAGGTCAGTCGATTTGAAGCTTTCTTT.